The T cell receptor (beta chain) described here comes from a study of blood T cell repertoires in COVID-19. The assay was immunoSEQ multiplex PCR, and TCRdb's table has in-frame clones only and misses some. The sample yields 150,000 to 200,000 clones, around nine tenths seen once. V lost 4 bases and J 1 base, leaving 12 bases between the germline ends. This CDR3 region has 15 residues. CDR1 is SGHKS, CDR2 YYEKEE, per germline (reference sequence). V is TRBV5-5 and J is TRBJ1-5; maybe TRBD1 (6 bases). This TCR was recovered from a man aged 35 to 55 with active or convalescent COVID-19. What was sequenced was peripheral blood. DNA of the CDR3: TGTGCCAGCAGCCTCGGGGGGCCCAGCAATCAGCCCCAGCATTTT. As protein: CASSLGGPSNQPQHF.